This passage covers 3 T cell receptor beta chains from one sample sequenced in a study of Tregs in tolerant kidney transplant recipients (dated by TCRdb to between 2018 and 2021). Library preparation used the immunoSEQ multiplex PCR assay. Sourced from immuneACCESS, this table was stored by TCRdb with only in-frame sequences that have V and J called. A share of the clones is absent; for the studies checked, an unresolved V gene accounts for under half, and the remainder has no known explanation. This sample's listing comprises about 33,000 clones. The ten largest clones capture about 7.6% of the sample. The label giving this sample's time point can be read as: blood sample drawn before combined kidney and bone marrow transplant. The specimen comprised CD8+ T cells from blood, sampled before the transplant. The receptor set was obtained from a human donor who received a combined kidney and bone marrow transplant.

Regarding this clone: The CDR3 extends 3 residues past the end of the read, so its final part is completed from the germline J gene. The rearrangement links TRBV6-1 to TRBJ2-7, with TRBD2 matching over 12 bases. The CDR3 has 14 residues. J gave up 5 bases and V 4 bases, and 3 bases lay outside the gene matches. Germline values: CDR1 MNHNS, CDR2 SASEGT. The CDR3 is CASSGGLAGHEQYF. Partial CDR3 DNA: TGTGCCAGCAGTGGGGGACTAGCGGGTCACGAG.

On this clone itself: Read sequence stops 3 residues before the CDR3 end, and the germline J gene provides the missing end. This rearrangement joins TRBV19 to TRBJ1-1; the D gene is possibly TRBD1 (5 bases). Per the germline V gene, CDR1 is LNHDA and CDR2 is SQIVND (reference sequence). The CDR3 runs 13 residues. V shed 6 bases and J shed 7 bases, with 15 bases lying between them. The CDR3 loop reads CASSPGTSGEAFF. CDR3 DNA, as far as it was read: TGTGCCAGTAGCCCCGGGACTTCGGGTGAA.

About this clone: The CDR3 extends 3 residues past the end of the read, so its final part is completed from the germline J gene. Other DNA sequences within the sample encode an identical CDR3. The V gene is TRBV19, the J gene TRBJ1-5; D is uncertain. Germline lookup yields CDR1 LNHDA and CDR2 SQIVND (reference sequence). V dropped 4 bases and J dropped 9 bases, with 7 bases sitting between them. This CDR3 comprises 11 residues. The CDR3 DNA, read in part, is TGTGCCAGTAGTAAAACTCTGCCC. Translating it yields CASSKTLP. In full, the CDR3 is CASSKTLPQHF. Using reference TRBV19 and TRBJ1-5 for the parts outside the CDR3, the full variable domain is DGGITQSPKYLFRKEGQNVTLSCEQNLNHDAMYWYRQDPGQGLRLIYYSQIVNDFQKGDIAEGYSVSREKKESFPLTVTSAQKNPTAFYLCASSKTLPQHFGDGTRLSIL.